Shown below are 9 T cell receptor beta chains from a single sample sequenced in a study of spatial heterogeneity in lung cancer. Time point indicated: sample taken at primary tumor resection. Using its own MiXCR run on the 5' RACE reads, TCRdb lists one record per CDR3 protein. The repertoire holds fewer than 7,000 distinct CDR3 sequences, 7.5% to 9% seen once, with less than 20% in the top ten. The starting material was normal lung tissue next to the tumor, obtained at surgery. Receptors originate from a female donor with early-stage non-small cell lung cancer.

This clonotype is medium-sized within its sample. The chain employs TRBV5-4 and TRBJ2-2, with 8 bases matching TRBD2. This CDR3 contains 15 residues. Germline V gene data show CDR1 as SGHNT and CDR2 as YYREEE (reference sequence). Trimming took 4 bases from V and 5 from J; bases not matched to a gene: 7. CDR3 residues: CASSLSGVSTGELFF. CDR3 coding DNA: TGTGCCAGCAGCCTTAGCGGGGTCAGTACCGGGGAGCTGTTTTTT.

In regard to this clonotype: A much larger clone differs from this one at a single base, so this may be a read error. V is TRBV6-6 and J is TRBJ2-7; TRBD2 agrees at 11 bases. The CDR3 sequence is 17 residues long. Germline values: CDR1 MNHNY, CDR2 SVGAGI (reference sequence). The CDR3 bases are TGTACCAGCAGTTACTCGAATAGACTAGCGGGGACCTACGAGCAGTACTTC. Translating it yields CTSSYSNRLAGTYEQYF.

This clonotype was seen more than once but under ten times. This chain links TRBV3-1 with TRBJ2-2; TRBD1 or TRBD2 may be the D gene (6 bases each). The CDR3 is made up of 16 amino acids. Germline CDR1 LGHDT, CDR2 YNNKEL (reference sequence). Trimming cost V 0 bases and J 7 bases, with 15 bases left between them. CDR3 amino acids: CASSQELGGAGGELFF. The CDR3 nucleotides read TGTGCCAGCAGCCAAGAGTTGGGGGGCGCGGGCGGGGAGCTGTTTTTT. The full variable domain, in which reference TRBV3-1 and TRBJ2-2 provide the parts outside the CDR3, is DTAVSQTPKYLVTQMGNDKSIKCEQNLGHDTMYWYKQDSKKFLKIMFSYNNKELIINETVPNRFSPKSPDKAHLNLHINSLELGDSAVYFCASSQELGGAGGELFFGEGSRLTVL.

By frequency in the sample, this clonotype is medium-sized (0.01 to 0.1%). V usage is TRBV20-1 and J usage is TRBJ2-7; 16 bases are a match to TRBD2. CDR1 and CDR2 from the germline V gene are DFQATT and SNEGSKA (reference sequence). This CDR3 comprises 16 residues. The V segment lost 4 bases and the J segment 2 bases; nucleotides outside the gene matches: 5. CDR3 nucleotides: TGCAGTGCTACGTCCGGGACTAGCGGGGGGGCCTACGAGCAGTACTTC. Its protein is CSATSGTSGGAYEQYF.

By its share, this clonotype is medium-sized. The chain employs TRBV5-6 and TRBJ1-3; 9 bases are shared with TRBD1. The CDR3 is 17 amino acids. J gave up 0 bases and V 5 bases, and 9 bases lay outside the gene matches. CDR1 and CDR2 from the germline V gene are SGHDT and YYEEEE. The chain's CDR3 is CASSYPDRGRSGNTIYF. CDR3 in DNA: TGTGCCAGCAGTTACCCGGACAGGGGCCGCTCTGGAAACACCATATATTTT.

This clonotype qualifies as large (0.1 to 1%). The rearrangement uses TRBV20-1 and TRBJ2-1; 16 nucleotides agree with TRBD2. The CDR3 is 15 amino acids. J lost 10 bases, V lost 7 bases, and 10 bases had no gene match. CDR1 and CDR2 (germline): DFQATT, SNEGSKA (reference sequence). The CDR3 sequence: CSEVPSGLAGGEQFF. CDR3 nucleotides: TGCAGTGAAGTGCCCTCGGGACTAGCGGGGGGGGAGCAGTTCTTC.

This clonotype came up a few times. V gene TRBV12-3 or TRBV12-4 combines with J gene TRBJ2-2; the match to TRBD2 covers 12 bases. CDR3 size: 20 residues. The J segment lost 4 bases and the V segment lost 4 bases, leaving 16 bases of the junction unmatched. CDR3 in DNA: TGTGCCAGCAGTTCTACCTCTAGCGGGGGGGCGTATCTTTCCACCGGGGAGCTGTTTTTT. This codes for CASSSTSSGGAYLSTGELFF.

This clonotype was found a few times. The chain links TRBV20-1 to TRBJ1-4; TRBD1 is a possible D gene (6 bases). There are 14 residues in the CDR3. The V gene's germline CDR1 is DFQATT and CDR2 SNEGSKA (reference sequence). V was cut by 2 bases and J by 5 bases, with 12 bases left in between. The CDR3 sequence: CSARTGTPNEKLFF. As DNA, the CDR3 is TGCAGTGCTAGAACCGGGACACCGAATGAAAAACTGTTTTTT.

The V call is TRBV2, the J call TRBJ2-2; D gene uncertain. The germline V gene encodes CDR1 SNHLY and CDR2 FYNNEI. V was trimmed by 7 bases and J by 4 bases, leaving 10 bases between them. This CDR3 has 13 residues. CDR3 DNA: TGTGCCAGCAATCTAGGCCGCACCGGGGAGCTGTTTTTT. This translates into CASNLGRTGELFF.